Following are 12 T cell receptor beta chains from one sample sequenced in a study of T cells after yellow fever vaccination. TCRdb processed the 5' RACE reads anew with MiXCR; each CDR3 protein has one entry. Among 400,000 or so distinct CDR3 sequences listed, about 17% were seen once. The specimen was PBMCs, collected before the yellow fever booster vaccination. These receptors were collected from a man between 18 and 35 years old who received the YFV17D yellow fever vaccine.

This clonotype occurred a few times. V usage is TRBV4-1 and J usage is TRBJ2-4, with 15 bases lining up with TRBD2. Germline CDR1 and CDR2: MGHRA and YSYEKL. The CDR3 runs to 18 residues. Losses at the gene ends were 4 bases for V and 0 bases for J; bases not matched to a gene: 4. In DNA form, the CDR3 reads TGCGCCAGCAGCCCGGGACTAGCGGGGGGTCAAGCCAAAAACATTCAGTACTTC. Amino acid sequence: CASSPGLAGGQAKNIQYF.

This clonotype was seen a handful of times. The V call is TRBV10-3, the J call TRBJ2-3; D is possibly TRBD1 (5 bases). The CDR3 has 14 residues. CDR1 is ENHRY and CDR2 is SYGVKD in the germline V gene. V lost 3 bases and J 2 bases, leaving 9 bases between the germline ends. The CDR3 loop reads CAISDGHSTDTQYF. The CDR3 DNA follows: TGTGCCATCAGTGACGGACACTCCACAGATACGCAGTATTTT.

The chain combines TRBV19 with TRBJ2-3, with D maybe TRBD2 (6 bases). CDR3 length equals 14 residues. Trimming took off 3 bases at V and 5 bases at J, with 12 bases between the two ends. Germline V gives CDR1 LNHDA, CDR2 SQIVND (reference sequence). For the CDR3, the DNA is TGTGCCAGTAGTATCGGCGGGGTTGGAGATACGCAGTATTTT. Its translation is CASSIGGVGDTQYF.

V is TRBV7-2 and J is TRBJ2-3, with 14 bases fitting TRBD2. The CDR3 contains 18 residues. J was trimmed by 8 bases and V by 2 bases; bases with no gene match: 12. The V gene's germline CDR1 is SGHTA and CDR2 FQGNSA. This CDR3 reads CASSLRGLAGGQGGTQYF. In nucleotides, the CDR3 is TGTGCCAGCAGCTTACGCGGACTAGCGGGGGGCCAAGGGGGTACGCAGTATTTT.

The CDR3 here is CASSPTGGRELFF. The CDR3 region has the DNA TGTGCCAGCAGCCCTACAGGGGGCAGGGAGCTGTTTTTT. The chain is built from TRBV12-3 or TRBV12-4 and TRBJ2-2, with 9 nucleotides matching TRBD1. The CDR3 contains 13 residues. V gave up 6 bases and J gave up 9 bases; unmatched junction bases: 5.

In this sample, this clonotype turned up a few times. The genes are TRBV29-1 and TRBJ2-6; unclear D gene. This CDR3 is 15 amino acids long. From germline, CDR1 is SQVTM and CDR2 ANQGSEA. Trimming took off 6 bases at V and 0 bases at J, with 12 bases between the two ends. CDR3 in amino acids: CSVMTPSSGANVLTF. The CDR3 DNA reads TGCAGCGTGATGACGCCTAGCTCTGGGGCCAACGTCCTGACTTTC.

The chain links TRBV4-3 to TRBJ1-2, with a tentative D call TRBD1 (5 bases). With 2 bases removed from V and 5 bases from J, the gap between germline ends came to 18 bases. This CDR3 contains 16 residues. Germline CDR1 is LGHNA and CDR2 is YSLEER. CDR3 bases: TGCGCCAGCAGCCAAAGCATCAAAGGGGTACCGTATGGCTACACCTTC. Residues: CASSQSIKGVPYGYTF.

The chain joins TRBV6-5 to TRBJ2-5; TRBD1 matches 9 bases. Trimming cost V 2 bases and J 4 bases; bases outside gene matches: 8. The germline CDR1 and CDR2 sequences are MNHEY and SVGAGI. The CDR3 is 16 residues long. This CDR3 reads CASSYGGTGLGETQYF. CDR3 sequence (DNA): TGTGCCAGCAGTTACGGAGGGACAGGGCTCGGAGAGACCCAGTACTTC.

This clonotype has just a few counts. The gene calls are TRBV2 and TRBJ1-1, with D maybe TRBD1 (6 bases). The CDR3 has 17 amino acids. The germline V gene has CDR1 SNHLY and CDR2 FYNNEI. Trimming removed 1 base at V and 5 bases at J, with 20 bases between. CDR3 loop: CASSEVNAGGVRTEAFF. The DNA of the CDR3 is TGTGCCAGCAGTGAAGTAAACGCGGGGGGCGTCAGGACTGAAGCTTTCTTT.

The V gene is TRBV18, the J gene TRBJ1-5, with D unresolved. The V end lost 3 bases, the J end lost 9 bases, and 6 bases lay between the germline ends. Germline V gene lookup returns CDR1 KGHSH and CDR2 LQKENI. CDR3 length: 11 amino acids. CDR3 loop: CASSPGGPQHF. The CDR3 bases are TGTGCCAGCTCACCGGGTGGGCCCCAGCATTTT.

The V and J genes are TRBV27 and TRBJ2-1; 14 bases agree with TRBD2. V shed 5 bases, J shed 7 bases, and the junction held 4 bases outside the gene matches. Germline V gene sequence: CDR1 MNHEY, CDR2 SMNVEV (reference sequence). The CDR3 runs to 15 residues. CDR3 protein: CASSRLAGGLNEQFF. In DNA, the CDR3 is TGTGCCAGCAGTCGACTAGCGGGGGGGCTGAATGAGCAGTTCTTC.

The V call is TRBV20-1, the J call TRBJ2-3, with D perhaps TRBD2 (5 bases). This CDR3 contains 13 residues. Germline CDR1 is DFQATT and CDR2 is SNEGSKA (reference sequence). V lost 2 bases and J 3 bases, leaving 9 bases between the germline ends. The CDR3 nucleotides are TGCAGTGCTAGAACCCCGGGGACAGATACGCAGTATTTT. As protein: CSARTPGTDTQYF.